A single T cell receptor (beta chain) is shown here with its context. Source study methods: Amplification with reference gene primers provided the estimates of nucleated cell counts. The table came from immunoSEQ multiplex PCR; TCRdb's copy has only in-frame clones and leaves some out. That table supplies the V and J calls and clone size; D and trimming were determined from the DNA. In the table there are about 330,000 clones, around 87% of which are singletons. CDR1 SGHTS and CDR2 YDEGEE come from the germline V gene. With 4 bases clipped from V and 1 base from J, the junction kept 12 bases outside the gene matches. The CDR3 has 17 amino acids. The record originates from a study of blood T cell repertoires in COVID-19. Study background: Spain, Italy and the United States supplied samples that represented acute and convalescent COVID-19. Nucleic acid was either cDNA or gDNA, and it came from T cells, B-cell-depleted T cells, or PBMCs.

Sequencing used peripheral blood. The chain joins TRBV5-8 to TRBJ2-3, with 7 positions matching TRBD1. This TCR was sampled from a woman between 45 and 65 years old with active or convalescent COVID-19. CDR3 nucleotide sequence: TGTGCCAGCAGCCCACGGACAGGCACTCTCGGCACAGATACGCAGTATTTT. Its protein is CASSPRTGTLGTDTQYF. Based on the CDR3 plus reference TRBV5-8 and TRBJ2-3, the full variable domain is EAGVTQSPTHLIKTRGQQATLRCSPISGHTSVYWYQQALGLGLQFLLWYDEGEERNRGNFPPRFSGRQFPNYSSELNVNALELEDSALYLCASSPRTGTLGTDTQYFGPGTRLTVL.